Given below is one TCR beta chain in context. Antigen specificity is unknown. The sample is drawn from a study of cytomegalovirus exposure and HLA in healthy donors. V was shortened by 0 bases and J by 0 bases, with 7 bases between the two germline ends. The CDR3 is made up of 15 amino acids. Per germline, CDR1 SGHDT and CDR2 YYEEEE. Study results and limitations: Other equally common chains were less clonally expanded than HLA-associated TCR beta chains, a later analysis showed. The study assumed roughly uniform donor sequencing depth for presence/absence analyses.

PCR amplification relied on 60 Vbeta primers (plus 13 Jbeta primers). Libraries were prepared by immunoSEQ multiplex PCR; TCRdb keeps only in-frame clonotypes and omits some of them. The repertoire holds a few hundred thousand clones, with around nine tenths as singletons. The source of this sequence is a woman between 18 and 30 years old in good health and CMV-seronegative. The chain couples TRBV5-6 to TRBJ1-5; no clear D. Sequencing was performed on PBMCs. The CDR3 loop reads CASSLGLYSNQPQHF. The CDR3 bases are TGTGCCAGCAGCTTGGGGCTTTATAGCAATCAGCCCCAGCATTTT. Complete variable domain (other parts from reference TRBV5-6 and TRBJ1-5): DAGVTQSPTHLIKTRGQQVTLRCSPKSGHDTVSWYQQALGQGPQFIFQYYEEEERQRGNFPDRFSGHQFPNYSSELNVNALLLGDSALYLCASSLGLYSNQPQHFGDGTRLSIL.